Below, 20 T cell receptor beta chains from the same sample are listed, as sequenced in a study of CD8 T cells in Susac syndrome. Random hexamers served to reverse transcribe about 0.45 to 1 ug RNA. TCRdb fed the immunoSEQ multiplex PCR reads into MiXCR, producing one record per CDR3 protein. The sample consists of about 140,000 distinct CDR3 sequences, roughly 94% of them appearing once. The sample consisted of CD8+ T cells from PBMCs. Receptors were obtained from a human donor with Susac syndrome.

V usage is TRBV11-2 and J usage is TRBJ2-3, with TRBD2 matching 12 bases. CDR1 is SGHAT and CDR2 is FQNNGV in the germline V gene. After removal of 5 bases from V and 4 bases from J, the junction contained 13 bases not matched to a gene. The CDR3 loop spans 18 amino acids. The CDR3 is CASSPTLILAGGADTQYF. CDR3 DNA: TGTGCCAGCAGCCCCACCTTGATCCTAGCGGGAGGGGCAGATACGCAGTATTTT.

This clonotype was observed a single time. The rearrangement uses TRBV4-1 and TRBJ2-7; TRBD1 matches 8 bases. Looked up from germline, CDR1 is MGHRA and CDR2 is YSYEKL. This CDR3 contains 17 residues. V gave up 0 bases and J gave up 4 bases; unmatched junction bases: 11. The CDR3 loop reads CASSQDPPGTGHYEQYF. Here the CDR3 DNA reads TGCGCCAGCAGCCAAGATCCGCCGGGGACAGGACATTACGAGCAGTACTTC.

The CDR3, as DNA: TGCGCCAGCGGGGGCGGGAGGGCTGGGAGCTCCTACAATGAGCAGTTCTTC. This sequence encodes CASGGGRAGSSYNEQFF. This sequence joins TRBV4-1 and TRBJ2-1; 9 bases line up with TRBD2. V lost 8 bases and J lost 0; bases outside the gene matches: 11. CDR1 MGHRA and CDR2 YSYEKL come from the germline V gene. CDR3 length: 17 amino acids.

The rearrangement uses TRBV15 and TRBJ2-1, with 7 bases identical to TRBD2. The CDR3 covers 15 residues. The V and J ends lost 4 bases and 5 bases, in that order; junction bases with no gene match: 8. Germline CDR1 reads LNHNV; CDR2 reads YYDKDF (reference sequence). The CDR3 loop reads CATSKGRENDNEQFF. CDR3 DNA sequence: TGTGCCACCAGCAAGGGGCGGGAGAACGACAATGAGCAGTTCTTC. The full variable domain, with the rest looked up from reference TRBV15 and TRBJ2-1, is DAMVIQNPRYQVTQFGKPVTLSCSQTLNHNVMYWYQQKSSQAPKLLFHYYDKDFNNEADTPDNFQSRRPNTSFCFLDIRSPGLGDTAMYLCATSKGRENDNEQFFGPGTRLTVL.

The rearrangement joins TRBV12-5 to TRBJ2-7; no clear D. Germline V gene lookup returns CDR1 LGHNT and CDR2 FRNRAP. With 4 bases removed from V and 2 bases from J, the gap between germline ends came to 6 bases. The CDR3 consists of 12 residues. The CDR3 region is CASGSLTYEQYF. The CDR3 DNA is TGTGCTAGTGGTTCGCTGACCTACGAGCAGTACTTC.

This chain links TRBV3-1 with TRBJ2-7, with D perhaps TRBD1 (5 bases). Trimming removed 3 bases at V and 2 bases at J, with 8 bases between. The CDR3 length is 13 residues. Germline V gives CDR1 LGHDT, CDR2 YNNKEL (reference sequence). CDR3 amino acids: CASSQGQAYEQYF. The CDR3 DNA follows: TGTGCCAGCAGCCAGGGGCAAGCCTACGAGCAGTACTTC.

V is TRBV4-1 and J is TRBJ2-1; weak D call: TRBD2 (6 bases). The germline CDR1 and CDR2 sequences are MGHRA and YSYEKL. The CDR3 has 14 amino acids. The V end was cut by 5 bases, the J end by 13 bases, with 21 bases between. The CDR3: CASSMTVSGETQFF. The CDR3 bases are TGCGCCAGCAGCATGACCGTCTCGGGGGAGACCCAGTTCTTC.

V gene TRBV11-1 combines with J gene TRBJ2-7; D may match TRBD1 or TRBD2 (5 bases each). The V end lost 8 bases, the J end lost 7 bases, and 21 bases lay between the germline ends. CDR1 and CDR2 from the germline V gene are SGHAT and FQDESV (reference sequence). The CDR3 totals 14 residues. CDR3 loop: CASGSGQSYVEQYF. For the CDR3, the DNA is TGTGCCAGCGGCTCGGGGCAGTCCTACGTGGAGCAGTACTTC.

The rearrangement uses TRBV20-1 and TRBJ2-1; maybe TRBD2 (5 bases). Trimming shortened V by 6 bases and J by 4 bases, and 10 bases separated the two germline ends. The CDR3 spans 12 residues. Germline V gene sequence: CDR1 DFQATT, CDR2 SNEGSKA (reference sequence). The CDR3 region is CSAPRGYNEQFF. In DNA form, the CDR3 reads TGCAGTGCCCCCCGGGGTTACAATGAGCAGTTCTTC.

The chain links TRBV5-1 to TRBJ2-1; D unclear. V was cut by 1 base and J by 2 bases, with 7 bases left in between. The CDR3 length is 14 residues. Germline CDR1 SGHRS, CDR2 YFSETQ. The CDR3 nucleotides are TGCGCCAGCAGCTTGCTTGAGCCCTACAATGAGCAGTTCTTC. This codes for CASSLLEPYNEQFF. The full variable domain, with the rest looked up from reference TRBV5-1 and TRBJ2-1, is KAGVTQTPRYLIKTRGQQVTLSCSPISGHRSVSWYQQTPGQGLQFLFEYFSETQRNKGNFPGRFSGRQFSNSRSEMNVSTLELGDSALYLCASSLLEPYNEQFFGPGTRLTVL.

The V gene is TRBV13, the J gene TRBJ2-3, with D tentatively TRBD1 (5 bases). The V gene's germline CDR1 is PRHDT and CDR2 FYEKMQ (reference sequence). V was clipped by 0 bases and J by 2 bases, with 6 bases between them. The CDR3 runs to 14 residues. This CDR3 is CASSLGGHTDTQYF. CDR3 DNA sequence: TGTGCCAGCAGCTTAGGGGGGCACACAGATACGCAGTATTTT.

CDR3 sequence: CASSRVAGGTDTQYF. The CDR3 DNA follows: TGTGCCAGCAGCCGTGTAGCGGGAGGCACAGATACGCAGTATTTT. This chain uses TRBV7-8 with TRBJ2-3, with TRBD2 matching over 9 bases. The CDR3 is 15 residues long. Looked up from germline, CDR1 is SGHVS and CDR2 is FQNEAQ. J lost 1 base, V lost 5 bases, and 4 bases had no gene match. Full variable domain (rest looked up from reference TRBV7-8 and TRBJ2-3): GAGVSQSPRYKVAKRGQDVALRCDPISGHVSLFWYQQALGQGPEFLTYFQNEAQLDKSGLPSDRFFAERPEGSVSTLKIQRTQQEDSAVYLCASSRVAGGTDTQYFGPGTRLTVL.

This rearrangement joins TRBV28 to TRBJ2-7; 11 bases match TRBD2. V gave up 7 bases and J gave up 1 base; unmatched junction bases: 6. Germline V CDR1 and CDR2: MDHEN, SYDVKM. This CDR3 contains 15 residues. CDR3 region: CASIPLAGGSYEQYF. The CDR3 DNA sequence: TGTGCCAGCATCCCCCTAGCGGGAGGTTCCTACGAGCAGTACTTC.

The chain employs TRBV18 and TRBJ2-1, with D hard to call. Trimming stripped 0 bases from V and 7 bases from J, with 7 bases between. Germline V gene lookup returns CDR1 KGHSH and CDR2 LQKENI. The CDR3 sequence is 13 residues long. The CDR3 region is CASSPPLENEQFF. CDR3 bases: TGTGCCAGCTCACCACCGTTAGAGAATGAGCAGTTCTTC.

This clonotype has only a few counts. The genes are TRBV29-1 and TRBJ2-7, with D uncertain. The CDR3 has 13 residues. V was cut by 3 bases and J by 1 base, with 10 bases left in between. Per the germline V gene, CDR1 is SQVTM and CDR2 is ANQGSEA. This chain's CDR3 is CSVEATHSYEQYF. Written as DNA, the CDR3 is TGCAGCGTTGAGGCGACACATTCCTACGAGCAGTACTTC.

This chain connects TRBV4-1 to TRBJ2-5, with 13 bases fitting TRBD2. CDR3 length: 18 amino acids. Germline CDR1 MGHRA, CDR2 YSYEKL. V was clipped by 1 base and J by 2 bases; unmatched bases: 7. The CDR3 spells CASSQVTSGRARQETQYF. In nucleotides, the CDR3 is TGCGCCAGCAGCCAAGTAACTAGCGGGAGGGCGAGGCAAGAGACCCAGTACTTC.

This clonotype is a singleton in its sample. This rearrangement joins TRBV25-1 to TRBJ2-5; possible D gene TRBD2, 5 bases. Germline CDR1 MGHDK, CDR2 SYGVNS. V gave up 4 bases and J gave up 5 bases, with 14 bases separating them. There are 14 residues in the CDR3. The CDR3 region has the DNA TGTGCCAGCAGTGCCCCGGGATTAAAGGAGACCCAGTACTTC. Amino acid sequence: CASSAPGLKETQYF.

The V and J genes are TRBV9 and TRBJ2-5; possibly TRBD1 or TRBD2 for D (5 bases each). Trimming cost V 7 bases and J 5 bases, with 18 bases left between them. Germline CDR1 reads SGDLS; CDR2 reads YYNGEE. The CDR3 length is 14 residues. The CDR3 bases are TGTGCCAGCGGGGGAAGGTTTGGGCGGGAGACCCAGTACTTC. This gives the protein CASGGRFGRETQYF.

V and J are TRBV6-5 and TRBJ1-1, with a tentative D call TRBD1 (6 bases). Germline CDR1 is MNHEY and CDR2 is SVGAGI. This CDR3 is 15 amino acids long. The germline V and J ends were trimmed by 2 bases and 4 bases, with 14 bases remaining between them. CDR3 DNA: TGTGCCAGCAGTTACGGCACAGGAGGGGGCACTGAAGCTTTCTTT. Protein: CASSYGTGGGTEAFF.

This clonotype was found once. V and J are TRBV7-9 and TRBJ2-3; D unclear. Germline-derived CDR1 and CDR2 are SEHNR and FQNEAQ (reference sequence). Trimming took off 7 bases at V and 2 bases at J, with 13 bases between the two ends. CDR3 length equals 14 residues. In DNA, the CDR3 is TGTGCCAGCACCCCTACGAGCAACACAGATACGCAGTATTTT. Its protein is CASTPTSNTDTQYF.